This TCR beta chain was identified during a study of T-cell memory formation after mild COVID-19. A single record per CDR3 protein comes from TCRdb applying MiXCR to the 5' RACE reads. The sample includes approximately 350,000 distinct CDR3 sequences, approximately 13% of them seen just once. The ends were cut back, 3 bases at V and 4 bases at J, with 13 bases in the middle. This CDR3 comprises 14 residues. Germline-derived CDR1 and CDR2 are SGHRS and YFSETQ. Findings and caveats of the study: The study found balanced CD4/CD8 in clones contracting day 15 to 85 and a CD4+ lean in later expanders.

Concerning this clonotype itself: As yet, its antigen is unknown.

This sequence originates from a man aged 18 to 30 who had mild COVID-19 (a few samples of this study predate the infection). Cell type and time point are not known. The source material was PBMCs or a T cell subset sorted from them (not recorded which). The rearrangement joins TRBV5-1 to TRBJ2-5; D not certain. The CDR3 loop is CASSSSGPGETQYF. DNA of the CDR3: TGCGCCAGCAGCTCCAGTGGGCCAGGAGAGACCCAGTACTTC.